The T cell receptor (beta chain) under discussion was sequenced for a study of blood T cell repertoires in COVID-19 (dated by TCRdb to the early 2020s). About the investigation overall: The collaborator samples originated in the United States, Italy and Spain and spanned the acute and convalescent phases of COVID-19. The prospective study material was composed of cDNA or gDNA derived from T cells, B-cell-depleted T cells, or PBMCs. The repertoires were released in a freely available public database intended as a resource for research on the immune response to SARS-CoV-2. Where available, HLA class I and class II types were taken from metadata supplied by the sample provider and were not determined by assay-based typing. Sample metadata almost always included a de-identified subject ID, COVID-19 status, age in years and sex. Subjects who had been exposed to COVID-19, were actively infected with it, or had recovered from it provided the deeply sampled blood TCRbeta repertoires that made up the dataset. Samples were obtained from the ongoing ImmuneRACE study (first 160 participants) and from 1,254 subjects provided by 6 global collaborators.

Overall results and qualifications from the work: The quantity of clinical and demographic metadata differed by source and by participant and was supplied without curation.

A word on this clone: This clone's antigen is unknown. It has no much larger one-base neighbor in the sample; base qualities were not kept.

TCRbeta CDR3 regions were amplified from genomic DNA by means of the immunoSEQ Assay, a bias-controlled multiplex PCR. The original pipeline was this. Within the assay, amplification of reference gene primers was used to estimate how many nucleated cells each sample contained. To quantify the absolute abundance of each unique TCRbeta CDR3 rearrangement, sequence reads were collapsed and filtered. For each sample, productive Simpson clonality was calculated as the square root of Simpson's diversity index across productive rearrangements. The clones in this table, taken by TCRdb from immuneACCESS, are in-frame only. Not every clone is retained; where verified, under half of the shortfall comes from an unresolved V gene, and the cause of the rest is unknown. V, J and clone size were drawn from that table, and D and trimming were deduced from the DNA. The table for this sample lists about 360,000 clones; 70% to 90% of them were counted only once. The ten largest make up about 7% of the sample.

At one collaborating source in Seattle, patients were enrolled during active infection and were followed longitudinally through the course of disease. The collaborating institutions used their own protocols to collect whole blood in K2EDTA tubes. Collaborator samples were shipped for TCRbeta analysis as frozen whole blood, isolated PBMCs, or DNA extracted from either sample type. This clonotype was sampled from a woman in her sixties or seventies with COVID-19, enrolled during active disease. The sample was peripheral blood.

The bases are TGTGCCATTCGCGATACTGGGAACAGGGGTTTAAACACTGAAGCTTTCTTT. The translation is CAIRDTGNRGLNTEAFF. The sequence links TRBV19 to TRBJ1-1; TRBD1 aligns with 7 central bases. For CDR1 and CDR2, the germline V gene (reference sequence) lists LNHDA and SQIVND. Compared with germline, V lacks 10 bases and J lacks 2 bases; bases without a gene match: 19. The CDR3 sequence holds 17 residues, the cysteine and phenylalanine included. Only the CDR3 DNA is retained, 51 bases long and in frame from the first base.